What follows are 24 T cell receptor beta chains derived from one specimen sequenced in a study of graft-versus-host responses after intestinal transplantation. Their cognate antigens are unknown. Measured with immunoSEQ multiplex PCR; TCRdb has only the in-frame clones, and not every one. Among some 110,000 clones listed, around 94% were seen once. The specimen comprised unstimulated CD8+ T cells sorted from spleen or lymph node cells, sampled before transplant. Every receptor here comes from a human donor who was the organ donor for an intestinal transplant.

The CDR3 protein is CASSVDGSYTDTQYF. The DNA for the CDR3 is TGTGCCAGCAGCGTAGATGGCAGCTACACAGATACGCAGTATTTT. The chain combines TRBV9 with TRBJ2-3, with unresolved D. Germline CDR1 reads SGDLS; CDR2 reads YYNGEE. Trimming removed 0 bases from V and 2 bases from J, with 10 bases in between. The CDR3 length is 15 residues. Based on the CDR3 plus reference TRBV9 and TRBJ2-3, the full variable domain is DSGVTQTPKHLITATGQRVTLRCSPRSGDLSVYWYQQSLDQGLQFLIQYYNGEERAKGNILERFSAQQFPDLHSELNLSSLELGDSALYFCASSVDGSYTDTQYFGPGTRLTVL.

The V gene is TRBV11-2, the J gene TRBJ2-7, with D tentatively TRBD2 (6 bases). V lost 2 bases and J lost 10, with 27 bases in between. Germline V gives CDR1 SGHAT, CDR2 FQNNGV. There are 17 residues in the CDR3. CDR3 in amino acids: CASSLFRGAAGGRAQYF. CDR3 coding DNA: TGTGCCAGCAGCTTATTCCGCGGGGCCGCCGGAGGTCGAGCCCAGTACTTC. Full variable domain (missing parts from reference TRBV11-2 and TRBJ2-7): EAGVAQSPRYKIIEKRQSVAFWCNPISGHATLYWYQQILGQGPKLLIQFQNNGVVDDSQLPKDRFSAERLKGVDSTLKIQPAKLEDSAVYLCASSLFRGAAGGRAQYFGPGTRLTVT.

The CDR3 region has the DNA TGTGCCAGCAGCACTAATTGGGCTGTGGTCTATAGCAATCAGCCCCAGCATTTT. This encodes CASSTNWAVVYSNQPQHF. The chain links TRBV5-6 to TRBJ1-5; no clear D. The CDR3 runs to 18 residues. The germline CDR1 and CDR2 sequences are SGHDT and YYEEEE. V dropped 4 bases and J dropped 0 bases, with 20 bases sitting between them.

The rearrangement links TRBV7-8 to TRBJ2-7; tentatively, D is TRBD2 (6 bases). The germline CDR1 and CDR2 sequences are SGHVS and FQNEAQ. The CDR3 is 16 amino acids. V was pared by 0 bases and J by 2 bases, with 14 bases between. The CDR3 protein is CASSLASRGKTYEQYF. Here the CDR3 DNA reads TGTGCCAGCAGCTTAGCGTCCCGCGGGAAGACCTACGAGCAGTACTTC.

V usage is TRBV5-1 and J usage is TRBJ2-7, with TRBD1 identical over 8 bases. This CDR3 is 15 amino acids long. Losses at the gene ends were 1 base for V and 3 bases for J; bases not matched to a gene: 6. Germline CDR1 SGHRS, CDR2 YFSETQ. Here the CDR3 DNA reads TGCGCCAGCAGCTTGAGCGCACAGGGGGGCTACGAGCAGTACTTC. Translated: CASSLSAQGGYEQYF.

This clone was counted only a few times. The chain is built from TRBV6-1 and TRBJ2-7, with D perhaps matching TRBD1 (6 bases). This CDR3 spans 14 amino acids. Looked up from germline, CDR1 is MNHNS and CDR2 is SASEGT. V lost 3 bases and J lost 2, with 11 bases in between. CDR3: CASSDWDKTYEQYF. The CDR3 DNA is TGTGCCAGCAGTGATTGGGACAAAACCTACGAGCAGTACTTC.

The chain is built from TRBV7-9 and TRBJ1-4; TRBD1 agrees at 7 bases. Trimming at V came to 4 bases and at J to 5 bases, leaving 4 bases not matched to a gene. CDR3 length equals 14 residues. Germline assignment: CDR1 SEHNR and CDR2 FQNEAQ (reference sequence). CDR3 residues: CASSSGQLNEKLFF. CDR3 DNA sequence: TGTGCCAGCAGCTCGGGACAGCTCAATGAAAAACTGTTTTTT.

V usage is TRBV11-3 and J usage is TRBJ1-3, with D possibly TRBD1 on 6 matching bases. Trimming took 5 bases from V and 4 from J, leaving 24 bases between them. Germline lookup yields CDR1 SGHNT and CDR2 YENEEA. The CDR3 is made up of 18 amino acids. CDR3 residues: CASSPGVVTAGAGNTIYF. CDR3 DNA: TGTGCCAGCAGCCCAGGGGTCGTAACAGCAGGGGCAGGAAACACCATATATTTT.

The chain has TRBV5-1 and TRBJ1-1, with D unresolved. CDR3 length: 13 amino acids. Germline lookup yields CDR1 SGHRS and CDR2 YFSETQ. Between the trimmed V and J ends, which lost 4 bases and 4 bases, there was a span of 11 bases. The CDR3 DNA reads TGCGCCAGCAGCCCATCCGAGGGCACTGAAGCTTTCTTT. Translation: CASSPSEGTEAFF. Together with reference TRBV5-1 and TRBJ1-1, the CDR3 gives the full variable domain: KAGVTQTPRYLIKTRGQQVTLSCSPISGHRSVSWYQQTPGQGLQFLFEYFSETQRNKGNFPGRFSGRQFSNSRSEMNVSTLELGDSALYLCASSPSEGTEAFFGQGTRLTVV.

This chain links TRBV7-9 with TRBJ2-2; D possibly matches TRBD1 or TRBD2 (5 bases each). The CDR3 runs to 16 residues. Germline loops: CDR1 SEHNR, CDR2 FQNEAQ (reference sequence). The V end was cut by 0 bases, the J end by 4 bases, with 12 bases between. The CDR3 DNA sequence: TGTGCCAGCAGCTTAGCGGGGGAACTAACCACCGGGGAGCTGTTTTTT. Encoded protein: CASSLAGELTTGELFF.

The rearrangement links TRBV15 to TRBJ1-4; D not resolved. This CDR3 is built from 14 residues. CDR1 and CDR2 (germline): LNHNV, YYDKDF (reference sequence). Trimming shortened V by 1 base and J by 8 bases, and 11 bases separated the two germline ends. CDR3 loop: CATSRVIGYEKLFF. CDR3 sequence (DNA): TGTGCCACCAGCAGAGTTATCGGGTACGAAAAACTGTTTTTT.

The chain carries TRBV19 and TRBJ2-1; the D is unclear. This CDR3 is 13 amino acids long. Trimming pared 5 bases from V and 6 bases from J, leaving 11 bases between. Germline CDR1 is LNHDA and CDR2 is SQIVND (reference sequence). DNA for the CDR3: TGTGCCAGTAGTGGGGATCTGGGCAATGAGCAGTTCTTC. The encoded protein is CASSGDLGNEQFF.

The chain links TRBV15 to TRBJ1-5; no reliable D call. Germline V gene sequence: CDR1 LNHNV, CDR2 YYDKDF (reference sequence). Trimming removed 0 bases from V and 4 bases from J, with 10 bases in between. The CDR3 runs to 15 residues. The CDR3 is CATSRDIGVNQPQHF. In DNA, the CDR3 is TGTGCCACCAGCAGAGATATCGGGGTAAATCAGCCCCAGCATTTT.

The genes are TRBV4-3 and TRBJ2-7; 7 positions match TRBD2. The CDR3 sequence is 16 residues long. Germline V gene lookup returns CDR1 LGHNA and CDR2 YSLEER. V gave up 2 bases and J gave up 3 bases; unmatched junction bases: 10. CDR3 residues: CASSQQQAAGVYEQYF. The DNA for the CDR3 is TGCGCCAGCAGCCAACAGCAGGCCGCGGGGGTCTACGAGCAGTACTTC.

This clone was seen a single time. V usage is TRBV4-1 and J usage is TRBJ2-3; D is uncertain. CDR1 is MGHRA, CDR2 YSYEKL, per germline. The CDR3 runs to 12 residues. The V gene lost 4 bases and the J gene lost 0 bases, with 2 bases spanning the gap. CDR3 amino acids: CASSLSTDTQYF. For the CDR3, the DNA is TGCGCCAGCAGCCTTAGCACAGATACGCAGTATTTT.

This chain joins TRBV27 and TRBJ1-2; unclear D gene. The ends were cut back, 3 bases at V and 4 bases at J, with 12 bases in the middle. The germline V gene encodes CDR1 MNHEY and CDR2 SMNVEV (reference sequence). This CDR3 spans 14 amino acids. This chain's CDR3 is CASSFAGVGYGYTF. CDR3 DNA: TGTGCCAGCAGTTTTGCCGGGGTGGGCTATGGCTACACCTTC.

The gene calls are TRBV13 and TRBJ2-1, with 13 bases matching TRBD2. Germline V CDR1 and CDR2: PRHDT, FYEKMQ (reference sequence). V lost 5 bases, J lost 2 bases, and 6 bases stayed unmatched. This CDR3 contains 17 residues. CDR3 nucleotide sequence: TGTGCCAGCAGCCCCTCGACTAGCGGGAGGACCTACAATGAGCAGTTCTTC. As protein: CASSPSTSGRTYNEQFF. The full variable domain, completed using reference TRBV13 and TRBJ2-1, is AAGVIQSPRHLIKEKRETATLKCYPIPRHDTVYWYQQGPGQDPQFLISFYEKMQSDKGSIPDRFSAQQFSDYHSELNMSSLELGDSALYFCASSPSTSGRTYNEQFFGPGTRLTVL.

V and J are TRBV2 and TRBJ2-3, with D possibly being TRBD2 (6 bases). The CDR3 has 13 residues. The V end was cut by 8 bases, the J end by 0 bases, with 9 bases between. Germline assignment: CDR1 SNHLY and CDR2 FYNNEI. For the CDR3, the DNA is TGTGCCAGCTCGGAGGGTAGCACAGATACGCAGTATTTT. This sequence encodes CASSEGSTDTQYF.

The J gene is TRBJ2-3, the V gene TRBV9; D not resolved. CDR1 and CDR2 (germline): SGDLS, YYNGEE. Trimming pared 5 bases from V and 1 base from J, leaving 8 bases between. The CDR3 extends over 13 amino acids. CDR3 protein: CASSGDGTDTQYF. Written as DNA, the CDR3 is TGTGCCAGCAGTGGAGACGGCACAGATACGCAGTATTTT.

This clone was observed a single time. This rearrangement joins TRBV9 to TRBJ2-7, with D possibly TRBD1 on 5 matching bases. Trimming cost V 4 bases and J 6 bases, with 11 bases left between them. This CDR3 region has 12 residues. Germline CDR1 and CDR2: SGDLS and YYNGEE. CDR3 in amino acids: CASSPQGSEQYF. The CDR3 region has the DNA TGTGCCAGCAGCCCTCAGGGTTCCGAGCAGTACTTC.

The rearrangement uses TRBV2 and TRBJ2-7; D is unresolved. The CDR3 runs 14 residues. Germline values: CDR1 SNHLY, CDR2 FYNNEI. V lost 5 bases to trimming and J lost 0 bases, with 11 bases between them. CDR3: CASSPRTDSYEQYF. The CDR3 coding sequence is TGTGCCAGCAGTCCAAGGACGGACTCCTACGAGCAGTACTTC.

The chain joins TRBV6-5 to TRBJ2-5; possibly TRBD1 or TRBD2 for D (6 bases each). This CDR3 is 16 amino acids long. Trimming pared 0 bases from V and 4 bases from J, leaving 15 bases between. CDR1 is MNHEY and CDR2 is SVGAGI in the germline V gene. The CDR3 reads CASSYSGGHITETQYF. CDR3 coding DNA: TGTGCCAGCAGTTACTCGGGGGGACACATAACAGAGACCCAGTACTTC.

J is TRBJ2-1 and V is TRBV7-9, with D unresolved. Germline loops: CDR1 SEHNR, CDR2 FQNEAQ (reference sequence). There are 13 residues in the CDR3. The V and J ends lost 9 bases and 3 bases respectively, with 12 bases between them. The CDR3 coding sequence is TGTGCCAGTAGGACGGAACTCTACAATGAGCAGTTCTTC. The encoded protein is CASRTELYNEQFF.

The gene calls are TRBV5-4 and TRBJ1-1, with D unresolved. The CDR3 contains 12 residues. Deletions cut 6 bases from V and 5 bases from J, with 11 bases between. Per germline, CDR1 SGHNT and CDR2 YYREEE (reference sequence). DNA of the CDR3: TGTGCCAGCAAATCGGCCGGGACTGAAGCTTTCTTT. It is translated as CASKSAGTEAFF.